A single sample is the source of the 18 T cell receptor beta chains below, sequenced in a study of CD8 T cells in Susac syndrome (dated by TCRdb to between 2018 and 2020). The library was produced with the immunoSEQ multiplex PCR assay. RNA was extracted with the RNeasy kit and roughly 0.5 to 1 ug was reverse transcribed using random hexamers. TCRdb ran its own pipeline on the public reads, namely fastp trimming at Q25 and MiXCR clone calling, and kept in-frame beta chains. Rows with a matching CDR3 protein are joined into one entry that keeps the most common DNA and genes. This sample lists about 430,000 distinct CDR3 sequences; approximately 85% were detected once. The leading ten clones occupy roughly 0.1% of the sample. Material: CD8+ T cells from PBMCs. All receptors come from a human donor with multiple sclerosis.

This chain connects TRBV5-5 to TRBJ2-2; D unresolved. Trimming took off 9 bases at V and 9 bases at J, with 6 bases between the two ends. Germline V gene data show CDR1 as SGHKS and CDR2 as YYEKEE (reference sequence). CDR3 length equals 9 residues. DNA for the CDR3: TGTGCCAAGGAATGGGAGCTGTTTTTT. It yields the protein CAKEWELFF.

The rearrangement joins TRBV6-1 to TRBJ1-5; the D gene is possibly TRBD1 (5 bases). Germline-derived CDR1 and CDR2 are MNHNS and SASEGT. Deletions cut 7 bases from V and 0 bases from J, with 16 bases between. The CDR3 loop spans 16 amino acids. CDR3 amino acids: CASIPRDPVSNQPQHF. The CDR3 DNA sequence: TGTGCCAGCATTCCCCGGGACCCCGTTAGCAATCAGCCCCAGCATTTT.

This chain joins TRBV6-6 and TRBJ2-1, with TRBD2 identical over 12 bases. The CDR3 has 15 residues. V shed 10 bases, J shed 5 bases, and the junction held 9 bases outside the gene matches. CDR1 and CDR2 from the germline V gene are MNHNY and SVGAGI (reference sequence). The CDR3 protein is CAILTTSGRNNEQFF. For the CDR3, the DNA is TGTGCCATCTTGACGACTAGCGGGAGAAACAATGAGCAGTTCTTC.

This chain uses TRBV6-1 with TRBJ2-7; no clear D. Germline CDR1 MNHNS, CDR2 SASEGT. The CDR3 sequence is 13 residues long. Deletions cut 3 bases from V and 3 bases from J, with 9 bases between. The DNA of the CDR3 is TGTGCCAGCAGTGAGGGGATATTCTACGAGCAGTACTTC. Translation gives CASSEGIFYEQYF.

The chain has TRBV20-1 and TRBJ2-5; D unresolved. This CDR3 is 14 amino acids long. V lost 6 bases, J lost 4 bases, and 18 bases lay in between. Per the germline V gene, CDR1 is DFQATT and CDR2 is SNEGSKA (reference sequence). CDR3 in DNA: TGCAGTGCCACGCGATTAGGGCTAGGAGAGACCCAGTACTTC. This codes for CSATRLGLGETQYF.

In its sample, this clonotype was seen once. This chain links TRBV7-9 with TRBJ1-1; D uncertain. The CDR3 runs 12 residues. V lost 10 bases, J lost 1 base, and 10 bases lay in between. Germline CDR1 and CDR2: SEHNR and FQNEAQ (reference sequence). The DNA of the CDR3 is TGTGCCATCCAGCGCGGGAACACTGAAGCTTTCTTT. Protein product: CAIQRGNTEAFF. Together with reference TRBV7-9 and TRBJ1-1, the CDR3 gives the full variable domain: DTGVSQNPRHKITKRGQNVTFRCDPISEHNRLYWYRQTLGQGPEFLTYFQNEAQLEKSRLLSDRFSAERPKGSFSTLEIQRTEQGDSAMYLCAIQRGNTEAFFGQGTRLTVV.

Here the CDR3 DNA reads TGCGCCAGCAGCTCCCCGGGACAACCCCACGAGCAGTACTTC. This codes for CASSSPGQPHEQYF. V is TRBV5-1 and J is TRBJ2-7, with a tentative D call TRBD1 (6 bases). The CDR3 runs to 14 residues. The germline V gene has CDR1 SGHRS and CDR2 YFSETQ. The V end was cut by 3 bases, the J end by 5 bases, with 15 bases between.

The chain is built from TRBV5-1 and TRBJ2-1; 8 bases are shared with TRBD2. V lost 6 bases, J lost 1 base, and 3 bases stayed unmatched. This CDR3 comprises 14 residues. Germline V CDR1 and CDR2: SGHRS, YFSETQ. CDR3: CASTGGESYNEQFF. CDR3 DNA sequence: TGCGCCAGCACCGGGGGGGAATCCTACAATGAGCAGTTCTTC.

This chain connects TRBV28 to TRBJ2-7; TRBD1 might be the D (6 bases). The CDR3 is 16 amino acids. The ends were cut back, 5 bases at V and 0 bases at J, with 17 bases in the middle. Germline CDR1 MDHEN, CDR2 SYDVKM. The CDR3 sequence is CASSPSPGTSSYEQYF. The DNA of the CDR3 is TGTGCCAGCAGTCCGTCCCCCGGGACAAGCTCCTACGAGCAGTACTTC.

The chain combines TRBV9 with TRBJ2-1; 16 bases agree with TRBD2. Germline V gene lookup returns CDR1 SGDLS and CDR2 YYNGEE. With V trimmed by 3 bases and J by 4 bases, 13 bases remained unmatched. The CDR3 extends over 20 amino acids. In DNA form, the CDR3 reads TGTGCCAGCAGCGCCCAGGGACTAGCGGGGGGGCTTAGCATTTACAATGAGCAGTTCTTC. Protein sequence: CASSAQGLAGGLSIYNEQFF. The variable domain in full, completed from reference TRBV9 and TRBJ2-1, reads DSGVTQTPKHLITATGQRVTLRCSPRSGDLSVYWYQQSLDQGLQFLIQYYNGEERAKGNILERFSAQQFPDLHSELNLSSLELGDSALYFCASSAQGLAGGLSIYNEQFFGPGTRLTVL.

This chain links TRBV19 with TRBJ1-4, with D perhaps matching TRBD1 (5 bases). V was clipped by 4 bases and J by 1 base, with 13 bases between them. Germline CDR1 reads LNHDA; CDR2 reads SQIVND (reference sequence). The length of the CDR3 is 16 residues. CDR3 nucleotide sequence: TGTGCCAGTAGTAGTTGGGACCGCCGAACTAATGAAAAACTGTTTTTT. This gives the protein CASSSWDRRTNEKLFF.

The V and J genes are TRBV30 and TRBJ1-5; TRBD1 matches 9 bases. The ends lost 6 bases at V and 0 bases at J; junction bases unmatched: 9. This CDR3 is built from 16 residues. Germline V lookup: CDR1 GTSNPN, CDR2 SVGIG (reference sequence). The CDR3 nucleotides are TGTGCCTGCGAGAGGACAGGGGATTATAGCAATCAGCCCCAGCATTTT. Amino acid sequence: CACERTGDYSNQPQHF.

This clonotype appeared once. The chain combines TRBV28 with TRBJ2-7, with TRBD2 matching 9 bases. Trimming cost V 3 bases and J 0 bases; bases outside gene matches: 12. The germline V gene encodes CDR1 MDHEN and CDR2 SYDVKM. This CDR3 is built from 18 residues. The CDR3 DNA reads TGTGCCAGCAGTTTCACTCTCCCTGCGGGAGGGCGCTCCTACGAGCAGTACTTC. This sequence encodes CASSFTLPAGGRSYEQYF.

The V call is TRBV29-1, the J call TRBJ2-7; TRBD1 matches at 9 bases. This CDR3 has 14 residues. V shed 6 bases and J 2 bases; nucleotides not matched to a gene: 8. CDR1 is SQVTM, CDR2 ANQGSEA, per germline. CDR3: CSVSPGTGPYEQYF. As DNA, the CDR3 is TGCAGCGTGAGCCCCGGGACAGGGCCCTACGAGCAGTACTTC.

The chain joins TRBV2 to TRBJ2-7; the D is unclear. CDR3 length: 14 amino acids. Trimming took 2 bases from V and 5 from J, leaving 13 bases between them. Germline assignment: CDR1 SNHLY and CDR2 FYNNEI. The DNA for the CDR3 is TGTGCCAGCAGTGAACTAGGGTTGCTGGACGAGCAGTACTTC. Translated, it gives CASSELGLLDEQYF.

This chain uses TRBV5-6 with TRBJ1-5; 7 bases are shared with TRBD1. J lost 6 bases, V lost 0 bases, and 3 bases had no gene match. Per germline, CDR1 SGHDT and CDR2 YYEEEE. This CDR3 has 14 residues. The CDR3 DNA reads TGTGCCAGCAGCTTGGGGACAGGTTTTCAGCCCCAGCATTTT. Translation gives CASSLGTGFQPQHF.

The chain is built from TRBV27 and TRBJ1-5; D remains unclear. Between the trimmed V and J ends, which lost 2 bases and 6 bases, there was a span of 11 bases. The CDR3 length is 14 residues. CDR1 and CDR2 from the germline V gene are MNHEY and SMNVEV (reference sequence). The CDR3 DNA follows: TGTGCCAGCAGTTTACAGGCCGGGAGTCAGCCCCAGCATTTT. The encoded protein is CASSLQAGSQPQHF.

This clonotype came up a few times. This chain connects TRBV6-5 to TRBJ2-7, with D unclear. With 0 bases removed from V and 3 bases from J, the gap between germline ends came to 9 bases. Germline lookup yields CDR1 MNHEY and CDR2 SVGAGI. CDR3 length: 14 amino acids. CDR3 sequence (DNA): TGTGCCAGCAGTTACTCTGACAAACTCTACGAGCAGTACTTC. It specifies CASSYSDKLYEQYF.